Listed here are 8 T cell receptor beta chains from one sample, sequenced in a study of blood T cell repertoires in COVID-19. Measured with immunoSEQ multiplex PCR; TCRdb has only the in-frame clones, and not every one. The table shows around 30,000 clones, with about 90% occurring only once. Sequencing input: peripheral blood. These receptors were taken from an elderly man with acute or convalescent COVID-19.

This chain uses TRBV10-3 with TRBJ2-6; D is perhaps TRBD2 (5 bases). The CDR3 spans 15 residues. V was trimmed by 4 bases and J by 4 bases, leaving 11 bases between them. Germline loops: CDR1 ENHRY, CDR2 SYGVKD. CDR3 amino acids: CAISGRTGGANVLTF. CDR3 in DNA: TGTGCCATCAGTGGGAGGACGGGAGGGGCCAACGTCCTGACTTTC.

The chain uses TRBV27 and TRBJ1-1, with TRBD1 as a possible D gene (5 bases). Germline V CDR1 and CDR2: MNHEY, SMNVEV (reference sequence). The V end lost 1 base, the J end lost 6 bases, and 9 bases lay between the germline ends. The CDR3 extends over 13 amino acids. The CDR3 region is CASSLFGGAEAFF. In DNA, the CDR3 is TGTGCCAGCAGTTTATTTGGGGGGGCTGAAGCTTTCTTT.

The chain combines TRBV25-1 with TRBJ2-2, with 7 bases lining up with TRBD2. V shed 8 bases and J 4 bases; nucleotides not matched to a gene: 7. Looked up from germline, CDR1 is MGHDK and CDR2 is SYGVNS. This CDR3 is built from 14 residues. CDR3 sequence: CASGRERGTGELFF. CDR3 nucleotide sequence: TGTGCCAGCGGTCGGGAGCGGGGCACCGGGGAGCTGTTTTTT.

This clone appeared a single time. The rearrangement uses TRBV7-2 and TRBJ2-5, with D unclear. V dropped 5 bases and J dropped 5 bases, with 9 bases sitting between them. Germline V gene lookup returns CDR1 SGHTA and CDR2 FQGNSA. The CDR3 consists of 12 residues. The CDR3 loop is CASSLSEETQYF. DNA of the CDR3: TGTGCCAGCAGCCTATCTGAGGAGACCCAGTACTTC. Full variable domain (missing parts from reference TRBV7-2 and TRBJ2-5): GAGVSQSPSNKVTEKGKDVELRCDPISGHTALYWYRQSLGQGLEFLIYFQGNSAPDKSGLPSDRFSAERTGGSVSTLTIQRTQQEDSAVYLCASSLSEETQYFGPGTRLLVL.

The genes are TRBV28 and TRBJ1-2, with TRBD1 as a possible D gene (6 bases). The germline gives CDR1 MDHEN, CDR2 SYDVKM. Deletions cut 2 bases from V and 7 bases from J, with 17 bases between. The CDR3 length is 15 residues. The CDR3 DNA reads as TGTGCCAGCAGTTTAGAGCAGGGGTGGTCTTCTGGCTACACCTTC. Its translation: CASSLEQGWSSGYTF.

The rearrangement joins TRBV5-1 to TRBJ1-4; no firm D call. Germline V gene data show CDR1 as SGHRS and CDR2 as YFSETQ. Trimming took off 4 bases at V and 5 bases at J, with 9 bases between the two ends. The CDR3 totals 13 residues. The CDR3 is CASSPGMNEKLFF. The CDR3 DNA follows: TGCGCCAGCAGCCCGGGGATGAATGAAAAACTGTTTTTT. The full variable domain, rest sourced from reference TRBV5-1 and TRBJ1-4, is KAGVTQTPRYLIKTRGQQVTLSCSPISGHRSVSWYQQTPGQGLQFLFEYFSETQRNKGNFPGRFSGRQFSNSRSEMNVSTLELGDSALYLCASSPGMNEKLFFGSGTQLSVL.

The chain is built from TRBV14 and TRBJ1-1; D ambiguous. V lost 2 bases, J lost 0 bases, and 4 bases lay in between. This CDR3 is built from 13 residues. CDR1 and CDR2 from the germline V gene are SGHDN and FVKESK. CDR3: CASSQNMNTEAFF. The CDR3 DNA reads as TGTGCCAGCAGCCAAAACATGAACACTGAAGCTTTCTTT. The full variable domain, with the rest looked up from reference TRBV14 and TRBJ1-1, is EAGVTQFPSHSVIEKGQTVTLRCDPISGHDNLYWYRRVMGKEIKFLLHFVKESKQDESGMPNNRFLAERTGGTYSTLKVQPAELEDSGVYFCASSQNMNTEAFFGQGTRLTVV.

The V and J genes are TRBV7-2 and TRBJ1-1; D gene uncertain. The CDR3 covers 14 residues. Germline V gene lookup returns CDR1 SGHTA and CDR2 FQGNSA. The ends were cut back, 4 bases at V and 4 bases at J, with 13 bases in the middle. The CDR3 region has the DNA TGTGCCAGCAGCTCGCAACCGGGGTTCACTGAAGCTTTCTTT. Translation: CASSSQPGFTEAFF.